The text below deals with one T cell receptor (beta chain). The data were taken from a study of T cell changes during pregnancy in multiple sclerosis. The CDR3 is 14 residues long. The germline CDR1 and CDR2 sequences are SGHKS and YYEKEE (reference sequence). The V end lost 1 base, the J end lost 7 bases, and 12 bases lay between the germline ends. Produced via immunoSEQ multiplex PCR; TCRdb's table is partial and in-frame only. This table holds roughly 20,000 clones, roughly 90% found once. Sequencing was performed on CD8+ T cells from peripheral blood mononuclear cells, taken in the third trimester of pregnancy. The TCR sequence derives from a female donor in good health, enrolled as a control in a pregnancy study. The rearrangement joins TRBV5-5 to TRBJ2-1, with D possibly matching TRBD2 (5 bases). The CDR3 nucleotides are TGTGCCAGCAGCTTGTTGGACTCCGTTAATGAGCAGTTCTTC. This translates into CASSLLDSVNEQFF. Looking up the rest from reference TRBV5-5 and TRBJ2-1 gives the full variable domain: DAGVTQSPTHLIKTRGQQVTLRCSPISGHKSVSWYQQVLGQGPQFIFQYYEKEERGRGNFPDRFSARQFPNYSSELNVNALLLGDSALYLCASSLLDSVNEQFFGPGTRLTVL.